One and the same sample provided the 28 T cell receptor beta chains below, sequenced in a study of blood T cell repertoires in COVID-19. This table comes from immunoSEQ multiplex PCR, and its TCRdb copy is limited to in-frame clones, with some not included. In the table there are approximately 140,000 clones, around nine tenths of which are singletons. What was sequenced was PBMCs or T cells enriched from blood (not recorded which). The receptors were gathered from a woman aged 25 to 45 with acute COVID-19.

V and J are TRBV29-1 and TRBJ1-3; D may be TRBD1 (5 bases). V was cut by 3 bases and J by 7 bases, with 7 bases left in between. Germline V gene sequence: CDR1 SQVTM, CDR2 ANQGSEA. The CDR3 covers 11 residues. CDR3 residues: CSVDRGNTIYF. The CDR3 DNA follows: TGCAGCGTTGACCGGGGGAACACCATATATTTT.

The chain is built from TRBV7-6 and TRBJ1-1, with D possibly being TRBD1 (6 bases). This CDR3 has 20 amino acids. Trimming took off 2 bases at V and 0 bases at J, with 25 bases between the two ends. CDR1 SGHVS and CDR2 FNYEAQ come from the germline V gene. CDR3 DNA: TGTGCCAGCAGCTTACCCTTAACAGGGCTCAGTCCCCCGATGAACACTGAAGCTTTCTTT. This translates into CASSLPLTGLSPPMNTEAFF.

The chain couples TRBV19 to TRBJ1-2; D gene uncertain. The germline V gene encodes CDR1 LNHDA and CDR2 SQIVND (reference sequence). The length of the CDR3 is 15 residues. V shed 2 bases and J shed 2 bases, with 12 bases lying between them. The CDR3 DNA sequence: TGTGCCAGTAGTATAAGCCCAGACGGGAACTATGGCTACACCTTC. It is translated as CASSISPDGNYGYTF.

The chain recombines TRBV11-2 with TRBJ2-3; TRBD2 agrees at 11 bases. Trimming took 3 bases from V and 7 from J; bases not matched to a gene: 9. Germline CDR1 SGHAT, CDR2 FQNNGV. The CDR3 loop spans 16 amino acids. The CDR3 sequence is CASSLWLAGGSNTQYF. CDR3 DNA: TGTGCCAGCAGCTTGTGGCTAGCGGGAGGTTCTAATACGCAGTATTTT.

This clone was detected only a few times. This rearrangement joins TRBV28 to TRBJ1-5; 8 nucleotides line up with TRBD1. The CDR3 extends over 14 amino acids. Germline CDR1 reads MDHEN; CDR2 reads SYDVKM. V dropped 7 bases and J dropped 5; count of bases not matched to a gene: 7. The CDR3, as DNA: TGTGCCAGCATAACGGACAGGGTCGATCAGCCCCAGCATTTT. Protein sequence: CASITDRVDQPQHF.

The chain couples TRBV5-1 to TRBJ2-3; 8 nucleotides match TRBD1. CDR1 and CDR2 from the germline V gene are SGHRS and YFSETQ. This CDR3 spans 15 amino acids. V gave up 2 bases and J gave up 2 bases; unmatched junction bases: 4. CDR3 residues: CASSLRGQVTDTQYF. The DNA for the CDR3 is TGCGCCAGCAGCTTACGGGGACAGGTCACAGATACGCAGTATTTT. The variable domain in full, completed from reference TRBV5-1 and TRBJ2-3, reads KAGVTQTPRYLIKTRGQQVTLSCSPISGHRSVSWYQQTPGQGLQFLFEYFSETQRNKGNFPGRFSGRQFSNSRSEMNVSTLELGDSALYLCASSLRGQVTDTQYFGPGTRLTVL.

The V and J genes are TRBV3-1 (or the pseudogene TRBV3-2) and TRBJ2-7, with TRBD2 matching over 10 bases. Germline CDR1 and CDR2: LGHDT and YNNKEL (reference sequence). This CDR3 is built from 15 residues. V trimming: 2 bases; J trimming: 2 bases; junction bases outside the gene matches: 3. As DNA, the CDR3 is TGTGCCAGCAGCCAAATCGGACTAGCGGCCTACGAGCAGTACTTC. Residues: CASSQIGLAAYEQYF.

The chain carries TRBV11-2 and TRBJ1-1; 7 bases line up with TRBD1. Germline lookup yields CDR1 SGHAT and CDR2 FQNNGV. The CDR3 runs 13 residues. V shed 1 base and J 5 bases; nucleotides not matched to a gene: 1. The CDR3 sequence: CASSLGRGTEAFF. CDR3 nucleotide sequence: TGTGCCAGCAGCTTAGGCAGGGGGACTGAAGCTTTCTTT.

Here the CDR3 reads CASSRGLAGVGEQYF. Here the CDR3 DNA reads TGTGCCAGCAGCAGAGGACTAGCGGGAGTGGGGGAGCAGTACTTC. J is TRBJ2-7 and V is TRBV11-1, with TRBD2 identical over 13 bases. Germline CDR1 SGHAT, CDR2 FQDESV (reference sequence). This CDR3 spans 15 amino acids. The junction had 8 bases not matched to a gene; V was cut back by 5 bases and J by 7 bases.

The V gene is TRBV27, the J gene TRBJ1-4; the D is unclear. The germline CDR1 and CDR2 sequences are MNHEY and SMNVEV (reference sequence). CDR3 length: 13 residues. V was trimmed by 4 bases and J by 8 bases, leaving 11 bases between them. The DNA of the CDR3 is TGTGCCAGCAGTTCCTCCAGGAGGGAAAAACTGTTTTTT. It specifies CASSSSRREKLFF. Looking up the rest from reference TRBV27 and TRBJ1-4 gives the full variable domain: EAQVTQNPRYLITVTGKKLTVTCSQNMNHEYMSWYRQDPGLGLRQIYYSMNVEVTDKGDVPEGYKVSRKEKRNFPLILESPSPNQTSLYFCASSSSRREKLFFGSGTQLSVL.

CDR3 sequence reads: CASSIPGAGYGYTF. CDR3 DNA sequence: TGTGCCAGTAGTATTCCAGGGGCCGGCTATGGCTACACCTTC. The V call is TRBV19, the J call TRBJ1-2, with D perhaps matching TRBD1 (6 bases). V shed 3 bases and J shed 4 bases, with 12 bases lying between them. Germline-derived CDR1 and CDR2 are LNHDA and SQIVND (reference sequence). The CDR3 length is 14 residues.

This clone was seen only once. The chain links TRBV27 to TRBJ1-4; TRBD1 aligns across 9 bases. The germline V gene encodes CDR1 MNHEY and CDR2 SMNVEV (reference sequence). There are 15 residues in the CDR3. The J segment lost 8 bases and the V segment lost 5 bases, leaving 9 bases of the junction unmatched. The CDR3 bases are TGTGCCAGCAGTAAACTACAGGGGGCTGGGGAAAAACTGTTTTTT. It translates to CASSKLQGAGEKLFF.

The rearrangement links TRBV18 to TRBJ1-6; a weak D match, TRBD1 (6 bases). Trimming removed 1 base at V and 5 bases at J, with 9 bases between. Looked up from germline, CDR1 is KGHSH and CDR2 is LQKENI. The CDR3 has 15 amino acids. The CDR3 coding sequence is TGTGCCAGCTCACCACAGTCAGGGGATAATTCACCCCTCCACTTT. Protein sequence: CASSPQSGDNSPLHF.

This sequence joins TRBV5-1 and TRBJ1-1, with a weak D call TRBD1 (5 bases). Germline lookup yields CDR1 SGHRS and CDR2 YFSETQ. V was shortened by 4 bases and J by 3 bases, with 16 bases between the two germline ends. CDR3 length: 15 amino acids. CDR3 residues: CASSTVGGTYTEAFF. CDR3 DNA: TGCGCCAGCAGCACCGTCGGAGGGACCTACACTGAAGCTTTCTTT.

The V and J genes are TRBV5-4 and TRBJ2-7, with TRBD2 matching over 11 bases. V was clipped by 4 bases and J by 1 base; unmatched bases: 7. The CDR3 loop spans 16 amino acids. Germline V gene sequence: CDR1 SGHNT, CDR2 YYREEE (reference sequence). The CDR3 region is CASSRDGTSGSYEQYF. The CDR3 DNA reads TGTGCCAGCAGCCGGGACGGGACTAGCGGATCCTACGAGCAGTACTTC. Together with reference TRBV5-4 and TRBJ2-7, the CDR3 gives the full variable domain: ETGVTQSPTHLIKTRGQQVTLRCSSQSGHNTVSWYQQALGQGPQFIFQYYREEENGRGNFPPRFSGLQFPNYSSELNVNALELDDSALYLCASSRDGTSGSYEQYFGPGTRLTVT.

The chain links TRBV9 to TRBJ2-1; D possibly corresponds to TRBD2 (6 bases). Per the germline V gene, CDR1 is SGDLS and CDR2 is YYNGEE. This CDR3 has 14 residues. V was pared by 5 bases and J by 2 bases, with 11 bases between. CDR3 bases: TGTGCCAGCAGTCCGCGGGACCCCTACAATGAGCAGTTCTTC. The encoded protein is CASSPRDPYNEQFF.

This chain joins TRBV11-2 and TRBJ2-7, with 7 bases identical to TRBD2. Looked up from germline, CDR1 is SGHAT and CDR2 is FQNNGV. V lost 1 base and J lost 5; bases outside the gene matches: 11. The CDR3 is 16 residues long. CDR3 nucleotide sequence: TGTGCCAGCAGCTTAGTGGGTTTCGGGAGGTCCCACGAGCAGTACTTC. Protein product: CASSLVGFGRSHEQYF.

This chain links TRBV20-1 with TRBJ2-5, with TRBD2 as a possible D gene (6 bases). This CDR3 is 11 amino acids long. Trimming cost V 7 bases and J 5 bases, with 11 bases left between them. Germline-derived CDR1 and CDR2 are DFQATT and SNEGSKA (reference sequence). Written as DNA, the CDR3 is TGCAGTGGTGCGGAGGGGGAGACCCAGTACTTC. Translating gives CSGAEGETQYF.

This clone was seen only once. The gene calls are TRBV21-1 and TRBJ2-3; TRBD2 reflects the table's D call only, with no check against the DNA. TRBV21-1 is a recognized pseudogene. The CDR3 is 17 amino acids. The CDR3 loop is CASPRGASGRPTDTQYF. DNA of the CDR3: TGTGCCAGCCCCAGGGGAGCTAGCGGGAGACCCACAGATACGCAGTATTTT.

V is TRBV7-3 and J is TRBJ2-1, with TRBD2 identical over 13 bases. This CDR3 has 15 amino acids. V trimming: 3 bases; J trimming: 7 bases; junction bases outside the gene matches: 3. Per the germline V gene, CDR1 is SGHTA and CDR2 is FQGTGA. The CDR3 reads CASSFGLAGDNEQFF. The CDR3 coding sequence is TGTGCCAGCAGCTTCGGACTAGCGGGAGATAATGAGCAGTTCTTC.

CDR3 sequence reads: CASRSTGVGNTEAFF. The CDR3 DNA follows: TGTGCCAGCAGATCGACAGGGGTGGGGAACACTGAAGCTTTCTTT. The J gene is TRBJ1-1, the V gene TRBV27; 8 bases are a match to TRBD1. V dropped 6 bases and J dropped 1; count of bases not matched to a gene: 7. Germline V lookup: CDR1 MNHEY, CDR2 SMNVEV (reference sequence). This CDR3 region has 15 residues.

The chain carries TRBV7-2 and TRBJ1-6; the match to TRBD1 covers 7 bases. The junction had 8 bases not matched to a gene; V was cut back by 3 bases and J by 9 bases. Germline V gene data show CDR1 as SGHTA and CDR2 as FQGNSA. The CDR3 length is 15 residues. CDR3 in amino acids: CASSFSYRGSSPLHF. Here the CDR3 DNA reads TGTGCCAGCAGCTTTAGTTACAGGGGAAGTTCACCCCTCCACTTT. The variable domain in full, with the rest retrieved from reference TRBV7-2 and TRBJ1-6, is GAGVSQSPSNKVTEKGKDVELRCDPISGHTALYWYRQSLGQGLEFLIYFQGNSAPDKSGLPSDRFSAERTGGSVSTLTIQRTQQEDSAVYLCASSFSYRGSSPLHFGNGTRLTVT.

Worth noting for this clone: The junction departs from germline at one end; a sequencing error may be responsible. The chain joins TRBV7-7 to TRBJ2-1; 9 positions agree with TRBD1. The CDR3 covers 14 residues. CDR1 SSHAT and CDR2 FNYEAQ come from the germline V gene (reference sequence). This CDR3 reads CASSLGGTGHEQFF. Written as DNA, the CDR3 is TGTGCTAGCAGCTTAGGGGGGACAGGGCATGAGCAGTTCTTC.

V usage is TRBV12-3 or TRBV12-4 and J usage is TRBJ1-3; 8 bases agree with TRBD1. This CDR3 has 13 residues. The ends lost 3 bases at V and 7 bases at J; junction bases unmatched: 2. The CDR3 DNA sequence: TGTGCCAGCAGTTTTGCAGGGGGCAACACCATATATTTT. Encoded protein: CASSFAGGNTIYF.

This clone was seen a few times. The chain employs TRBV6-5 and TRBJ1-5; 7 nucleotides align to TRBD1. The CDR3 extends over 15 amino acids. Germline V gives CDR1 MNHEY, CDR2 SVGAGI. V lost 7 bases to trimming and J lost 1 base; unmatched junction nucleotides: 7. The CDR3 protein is CASTKGAESNQPQHF. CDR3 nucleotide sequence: TGTGCCAGCACGAAGGGGGCAGAGAGCAATCAGCCCCAGCATTTT.

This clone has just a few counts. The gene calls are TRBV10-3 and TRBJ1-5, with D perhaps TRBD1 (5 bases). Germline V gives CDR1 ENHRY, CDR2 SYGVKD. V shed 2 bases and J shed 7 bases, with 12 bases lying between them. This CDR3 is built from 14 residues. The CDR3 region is CAISEAGQEQPQHF. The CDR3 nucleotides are TGTGCCATCAGTGAGGCAGGGCAGGAGCAGCCCCAGCATTTT.

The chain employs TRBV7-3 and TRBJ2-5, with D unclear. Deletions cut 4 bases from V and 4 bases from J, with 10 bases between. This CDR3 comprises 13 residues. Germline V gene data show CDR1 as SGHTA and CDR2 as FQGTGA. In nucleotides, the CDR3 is TGTGCCAGCAGCTCCGCTAGTTCAGAGACCCAGTACTTC. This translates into CASSSASSETQYF.

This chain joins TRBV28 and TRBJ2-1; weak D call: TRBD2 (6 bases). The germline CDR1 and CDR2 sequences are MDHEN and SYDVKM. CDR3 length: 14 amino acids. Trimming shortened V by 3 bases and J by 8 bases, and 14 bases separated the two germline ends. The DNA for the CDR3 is TGTGCCAGCAGTTTTGTGGGAGGAGGCGATGAGCAGTTCTTC. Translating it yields CASSFVGGGDEQFF.